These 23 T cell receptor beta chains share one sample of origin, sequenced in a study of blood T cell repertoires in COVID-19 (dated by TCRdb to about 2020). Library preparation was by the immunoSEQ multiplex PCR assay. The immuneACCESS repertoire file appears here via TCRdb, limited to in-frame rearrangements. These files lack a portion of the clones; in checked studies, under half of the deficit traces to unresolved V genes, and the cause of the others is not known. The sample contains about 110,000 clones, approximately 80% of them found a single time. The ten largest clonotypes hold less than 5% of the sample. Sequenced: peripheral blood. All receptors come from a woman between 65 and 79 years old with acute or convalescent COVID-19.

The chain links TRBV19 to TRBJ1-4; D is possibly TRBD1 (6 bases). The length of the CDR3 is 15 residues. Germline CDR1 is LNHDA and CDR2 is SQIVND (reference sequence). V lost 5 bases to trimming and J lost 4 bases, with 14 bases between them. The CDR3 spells CASSLTGPHNEKLFF. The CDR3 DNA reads TGTGCCAGTAGTCTTACAGGGCCCCATAATGAAAAACTGTTTTTT.

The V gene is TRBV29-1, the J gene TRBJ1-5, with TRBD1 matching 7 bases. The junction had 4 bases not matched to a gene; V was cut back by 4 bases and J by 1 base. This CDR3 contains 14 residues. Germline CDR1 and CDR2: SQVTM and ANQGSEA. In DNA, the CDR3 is TGCAGCGTTGCCTCGGGACAGAGCAATCAGCCCCAGCATTTT. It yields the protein CSVASGQSNQPQHF.

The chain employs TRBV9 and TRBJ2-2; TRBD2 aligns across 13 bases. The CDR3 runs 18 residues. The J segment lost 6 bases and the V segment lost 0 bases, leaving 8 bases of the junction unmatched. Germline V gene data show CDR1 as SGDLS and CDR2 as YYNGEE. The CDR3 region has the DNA TGTGCCAGCAGCGTAGGCGGGACTAGCGGGGTAAGGTCCGGGGAGCTGTTTTTT. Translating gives CASSVGGTSGVRSGELFF.

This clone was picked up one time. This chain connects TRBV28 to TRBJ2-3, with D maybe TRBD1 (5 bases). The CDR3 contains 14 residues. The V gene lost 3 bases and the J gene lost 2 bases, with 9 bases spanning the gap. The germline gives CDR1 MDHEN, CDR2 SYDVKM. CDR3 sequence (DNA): TGTGCCAGCAGTTTGGGCAGGGCCACAGATACGCAGTATTTT. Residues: CASSLGRATDTQYF. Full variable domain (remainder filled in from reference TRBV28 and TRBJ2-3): DVKVTQSSRYLVKRTGEKVFLECVQDMDHENMFWYRQDPGLGLRLIYFSYDVKMKEKGDIPEGYSVSREKKERFSLILESASTNQTSMYLCASSLGRATDTQYFGPGTRLTVL.

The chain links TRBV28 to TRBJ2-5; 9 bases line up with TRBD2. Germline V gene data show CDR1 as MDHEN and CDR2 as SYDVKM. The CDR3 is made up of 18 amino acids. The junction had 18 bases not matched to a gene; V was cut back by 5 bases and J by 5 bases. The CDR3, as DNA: TGTGCCAGCAGTCCCGTAAGGGCTAGCGGGACTGTTGAGGAGACCCAGTACTTC. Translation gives CASSPVRASGTVEETQYF.

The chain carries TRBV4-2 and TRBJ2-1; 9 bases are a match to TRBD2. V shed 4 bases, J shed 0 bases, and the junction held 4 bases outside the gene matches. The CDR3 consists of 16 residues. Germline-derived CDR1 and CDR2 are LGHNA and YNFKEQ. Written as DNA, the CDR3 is TGTGCCAGCAGCCCATTTAGCGGGAGCTCCTACAATGAGCAGTTCTTC. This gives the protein CASSPFSGSSYNEQFF.

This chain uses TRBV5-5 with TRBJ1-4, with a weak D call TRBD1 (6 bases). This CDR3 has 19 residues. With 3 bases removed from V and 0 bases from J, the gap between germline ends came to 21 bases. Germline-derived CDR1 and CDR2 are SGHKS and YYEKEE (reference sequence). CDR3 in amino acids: CASSSAWGGGGTTNEKLFF. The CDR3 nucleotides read TGTGCCAGCAGCTCCGCATGGGGGGGCGGGGGTACAACTAATGAAAAACTGTTTTTT.

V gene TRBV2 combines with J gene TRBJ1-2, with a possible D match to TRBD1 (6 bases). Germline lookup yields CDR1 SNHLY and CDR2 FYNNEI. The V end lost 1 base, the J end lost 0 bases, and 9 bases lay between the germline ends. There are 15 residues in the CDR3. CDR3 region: CASSEEAGANYGYTF. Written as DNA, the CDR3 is TGTGCCAGCAGTGAAGAGGCAGGGGCTAACTATGGCTACACCTTC.

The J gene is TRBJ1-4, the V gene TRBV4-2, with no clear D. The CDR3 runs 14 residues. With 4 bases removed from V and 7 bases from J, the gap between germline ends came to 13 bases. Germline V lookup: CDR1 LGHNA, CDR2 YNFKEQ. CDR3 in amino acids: CASSPAGFIEKLFF. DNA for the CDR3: TGTGCCAGCAGCCCGGCAGGTTTTATTGAAAAACTGTTTTTT.

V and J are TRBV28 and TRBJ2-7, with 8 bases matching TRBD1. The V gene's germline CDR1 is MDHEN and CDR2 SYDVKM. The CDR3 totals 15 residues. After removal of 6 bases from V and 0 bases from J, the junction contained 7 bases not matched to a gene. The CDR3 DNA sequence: TGTGCCAGCAGGAGCACAGGGGGTCCCTCCTACGAGCAGTACTTC. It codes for CASRSTGGPSYEQYF. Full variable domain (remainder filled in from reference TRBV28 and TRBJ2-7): DVKVTQSSRYLVKRTGEKVFLECVQDMDHENMFWYRQDPGLGLRLIYFSYDVKMKEKGDIPEGYSVSREKKERFSLILESASTNQTSMYLCASRSTGGPSYEQYFGPGTRLTVT.

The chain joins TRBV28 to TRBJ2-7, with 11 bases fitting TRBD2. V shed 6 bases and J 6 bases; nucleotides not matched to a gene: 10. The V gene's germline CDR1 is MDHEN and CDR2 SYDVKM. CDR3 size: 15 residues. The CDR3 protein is CASRNLAGGPPEQYF. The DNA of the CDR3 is TGTGCCAGCAGAAACTTAGCGGGAGGGCCCCCCGAGCAGTACTTC.

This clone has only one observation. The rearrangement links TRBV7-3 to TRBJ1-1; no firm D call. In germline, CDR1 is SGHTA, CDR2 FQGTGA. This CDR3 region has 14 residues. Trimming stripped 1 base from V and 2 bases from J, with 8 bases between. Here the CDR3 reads CASSLRGDNTEAFF. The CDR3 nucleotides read TGTGCCAGCAGCTTAAGAGGAGATAACACTGAAGCTTTCTTT.

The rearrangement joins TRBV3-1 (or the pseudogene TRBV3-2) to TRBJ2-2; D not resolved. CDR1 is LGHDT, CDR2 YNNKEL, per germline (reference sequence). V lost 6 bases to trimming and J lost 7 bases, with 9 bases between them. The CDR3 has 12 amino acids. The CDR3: CASSLGRGELFF. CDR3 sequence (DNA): TGTGCCAGCAGTCTAGGCCGCGGGGAGCTGTTTTTT.

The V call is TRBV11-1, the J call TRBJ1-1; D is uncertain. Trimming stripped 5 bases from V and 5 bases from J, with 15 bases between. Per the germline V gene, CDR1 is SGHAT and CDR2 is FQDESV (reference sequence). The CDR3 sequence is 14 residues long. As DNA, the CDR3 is TGTGCCAGCAGCCCCGTATCCACTGGTACTGAAGCTTTCTTT. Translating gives CASSPVSTGTEAFF.

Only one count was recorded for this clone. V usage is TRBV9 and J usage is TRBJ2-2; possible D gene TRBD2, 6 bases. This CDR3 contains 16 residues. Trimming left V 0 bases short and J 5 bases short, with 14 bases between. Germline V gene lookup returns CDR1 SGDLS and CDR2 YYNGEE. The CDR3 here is CASSVAPAGGTGELFF. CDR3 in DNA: TGTGCCAGCAGCGTAGCTCCAGCGGGTGGTACCGGGGAGCTGTTTTTT.

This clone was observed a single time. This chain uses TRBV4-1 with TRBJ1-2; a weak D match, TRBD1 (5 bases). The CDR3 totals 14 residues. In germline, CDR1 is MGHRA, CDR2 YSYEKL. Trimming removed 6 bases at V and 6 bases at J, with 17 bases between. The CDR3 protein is CASRPTDRIHGYTF. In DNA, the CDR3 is TGCGCCAGCAGACCCACAGACAGAATCCATGGCTACACCTTC.

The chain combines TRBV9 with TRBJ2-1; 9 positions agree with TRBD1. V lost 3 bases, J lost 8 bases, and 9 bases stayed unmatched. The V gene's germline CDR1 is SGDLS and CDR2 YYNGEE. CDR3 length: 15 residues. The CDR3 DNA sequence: TGTGCCAGCAGCGCGGGACAGGGTCAGGAGGATGAGCAGTTCTTC. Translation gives CASSAGQGQEDEQFF.

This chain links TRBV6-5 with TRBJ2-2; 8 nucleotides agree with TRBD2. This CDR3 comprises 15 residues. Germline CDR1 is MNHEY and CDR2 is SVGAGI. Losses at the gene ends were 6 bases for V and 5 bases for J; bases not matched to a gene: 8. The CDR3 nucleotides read TGTGCCAGCAGATCCAGCGGGAGTGGAACCGGGGAGCTGTTTTTT. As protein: CASRSSGSGTGELFF.

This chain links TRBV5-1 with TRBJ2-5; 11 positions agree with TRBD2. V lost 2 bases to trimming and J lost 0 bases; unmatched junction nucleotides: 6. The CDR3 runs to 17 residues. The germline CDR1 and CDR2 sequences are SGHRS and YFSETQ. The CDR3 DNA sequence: TGCGCCAGCAGCTTCACTAGCGGGAGAGAGTACCAAGAGACCCAGTACTTC. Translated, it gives CASSFTSGREYQETQYF.

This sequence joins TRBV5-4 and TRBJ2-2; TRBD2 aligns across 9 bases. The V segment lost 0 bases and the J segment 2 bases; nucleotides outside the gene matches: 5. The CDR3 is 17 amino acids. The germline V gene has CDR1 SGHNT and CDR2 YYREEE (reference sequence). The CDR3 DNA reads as TGTGCCAGCAGCTTGGATGGTAGCGGGGGTAACACCGGGGAGCTGTTTTTT. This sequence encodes CASSLDGSGGNTGELFF.

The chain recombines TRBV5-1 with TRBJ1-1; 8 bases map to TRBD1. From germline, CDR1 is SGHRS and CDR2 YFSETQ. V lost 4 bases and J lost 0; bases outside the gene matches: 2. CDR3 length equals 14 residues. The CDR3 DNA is TGCGCCAGCAGCGGGACAGGCCTGAACACTGAAGCTTTCTTT. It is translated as CASSGTGLNTEAFF. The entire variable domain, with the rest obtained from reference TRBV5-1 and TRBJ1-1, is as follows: KAGVTQTPRYLIKTRGQQVTLSCSPISGHRSVSWYQQTPGQGLQFLFEYFSETQRNKGNFPGRFSGRQFSNSRSEMNVSTLELGDSALYLCASSGTGLNTEAFFGQGTRLTVV.

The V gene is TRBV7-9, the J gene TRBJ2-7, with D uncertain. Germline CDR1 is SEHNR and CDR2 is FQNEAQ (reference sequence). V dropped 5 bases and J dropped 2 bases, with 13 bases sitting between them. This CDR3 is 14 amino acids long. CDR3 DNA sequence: TGTGCCAGCAGCGCCTCAGGTCGGCCCTACGAGCAGTACGTC. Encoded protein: CASSASGRPYEQYV.

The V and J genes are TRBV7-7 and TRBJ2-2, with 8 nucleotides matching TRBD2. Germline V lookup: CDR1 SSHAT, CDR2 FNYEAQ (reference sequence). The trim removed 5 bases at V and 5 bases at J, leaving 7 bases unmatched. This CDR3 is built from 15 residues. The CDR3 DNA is TGTGCCAGCAGCCCCCGTCGGGGGGGAACCGGGGAGCTGTTTTTT. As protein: CASSPRRGGTGELFF.